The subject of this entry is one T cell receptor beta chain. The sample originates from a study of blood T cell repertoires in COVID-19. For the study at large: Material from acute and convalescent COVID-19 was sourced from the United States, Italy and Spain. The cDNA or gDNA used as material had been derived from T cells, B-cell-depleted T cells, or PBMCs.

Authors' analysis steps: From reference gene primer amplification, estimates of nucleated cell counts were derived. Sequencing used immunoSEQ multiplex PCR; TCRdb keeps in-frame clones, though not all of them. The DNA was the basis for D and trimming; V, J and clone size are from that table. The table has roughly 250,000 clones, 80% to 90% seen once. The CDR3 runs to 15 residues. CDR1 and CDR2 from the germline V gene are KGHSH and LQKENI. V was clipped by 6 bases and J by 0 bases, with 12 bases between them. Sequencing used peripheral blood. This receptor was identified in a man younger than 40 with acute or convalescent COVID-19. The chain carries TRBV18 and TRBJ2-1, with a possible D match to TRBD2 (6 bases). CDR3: CASSPTRSSYNEQFF. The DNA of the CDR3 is TGTGCCAGCTCCCCGACTAGGAGCTCCTACAATGAGCAGTTCTTC.